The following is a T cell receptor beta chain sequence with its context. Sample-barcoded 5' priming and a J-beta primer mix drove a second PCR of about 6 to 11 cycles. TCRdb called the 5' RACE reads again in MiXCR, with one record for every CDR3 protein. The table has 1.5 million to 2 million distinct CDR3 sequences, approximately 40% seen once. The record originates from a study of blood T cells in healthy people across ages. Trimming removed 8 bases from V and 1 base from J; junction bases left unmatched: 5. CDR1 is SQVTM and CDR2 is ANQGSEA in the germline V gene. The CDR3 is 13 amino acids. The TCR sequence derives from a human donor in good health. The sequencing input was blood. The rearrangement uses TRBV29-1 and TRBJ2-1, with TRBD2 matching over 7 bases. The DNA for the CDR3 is TGCAGCACCCTGGGGGGGTCCTACAATGAGCAGTTCTTC. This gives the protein CSTLGGSYNEQFF.